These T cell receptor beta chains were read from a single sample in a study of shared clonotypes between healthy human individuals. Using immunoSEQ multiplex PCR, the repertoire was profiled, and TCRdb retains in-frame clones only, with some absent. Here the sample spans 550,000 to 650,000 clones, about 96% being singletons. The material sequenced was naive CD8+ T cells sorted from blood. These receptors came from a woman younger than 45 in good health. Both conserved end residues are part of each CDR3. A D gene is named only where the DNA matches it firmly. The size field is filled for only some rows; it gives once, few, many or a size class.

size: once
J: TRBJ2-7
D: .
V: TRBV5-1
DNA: TGCGCCAGCAGCCCTCTGGACGTCTCCTACGAGCAGTACTTC
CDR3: CASSPLDVSYEQYF

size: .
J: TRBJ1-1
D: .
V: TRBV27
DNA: TGTGCCAGCAGTGAGGGGGGCGTTCATGCAGCTTTCTTT
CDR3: CASSEGGVHAAFF

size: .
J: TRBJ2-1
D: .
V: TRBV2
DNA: TGTGCCAGCAGTGGGGGGTATGAGCAGTTCTTC
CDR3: CASSGGYEQFF

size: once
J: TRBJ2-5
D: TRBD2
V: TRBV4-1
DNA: TGCGCCAGCAGCCAAGATGCCCTAGCGGGAGCAGTGGAGACCCAGTACTTC
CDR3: CASSQDALAGAVETQYF

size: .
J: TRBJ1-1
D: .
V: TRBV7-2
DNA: TGTGCCAGCAGCTTAAACCTCCTCCAGGGGCCCACTGAAGCTTTCTTT
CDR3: CASSLNLLQGPTEAFF

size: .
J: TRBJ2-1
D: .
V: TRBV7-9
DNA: TGTGCCAGCAGCTCGTACACGAATGAGCAGTTCTTC
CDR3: CASSSYTNEQFF

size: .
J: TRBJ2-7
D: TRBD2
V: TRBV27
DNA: TGTGCCAGCAGTTTTTCTAGCGGGACGATTTACGAGCAGTACTTC
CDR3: CASSFSSGTIYEQYF

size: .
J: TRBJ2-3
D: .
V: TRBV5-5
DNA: TGTGCCAGCAGCTTCGACAGTTTAGGTACAGATACGCAGTATTTT
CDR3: CASSFDSLGTDTQYF

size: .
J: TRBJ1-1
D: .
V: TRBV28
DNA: TGTGCCAGCAGTTTTTCTAAGGAGGGCAGCCCCATGAACACTGAAGCTTTCTTT
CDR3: CASSFSKEGSPMNTEAFF

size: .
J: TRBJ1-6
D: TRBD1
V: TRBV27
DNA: TGTGCCAGCAGTGGAAGGACAGGGGGGAATTCACCCCTCCACTTT
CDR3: CASSGRTGGNSPLHF

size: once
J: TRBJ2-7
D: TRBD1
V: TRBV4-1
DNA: TGCGCCAGCAGCCATCGGGACAGGGCGGACGAGCAGTACTTC
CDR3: CASSHRDRADEQYF

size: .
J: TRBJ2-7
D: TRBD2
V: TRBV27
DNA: TGTGCCAGCAGTTCCCCCGGGAGCGGGAGTTACGAGCAGTACTTC
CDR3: CASSSPGSGSYEQYF

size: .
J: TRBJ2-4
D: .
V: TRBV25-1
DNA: TGTGCCAGCAGTTGGGAGCGGGACATTCAGTACTTC
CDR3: CASSWERDIQYF

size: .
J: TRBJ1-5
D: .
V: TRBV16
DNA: TGTGCCAGCAGCCAAGAAACAGCAAATCAGCCCCAGCATTTT
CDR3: CASSQETANQPQHF

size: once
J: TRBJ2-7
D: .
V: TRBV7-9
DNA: TGTGCCAGCAGCTCCGGCCAGCAGTTGCACGAGCAGTACTTC
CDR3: CASSSGQQLHEQYF

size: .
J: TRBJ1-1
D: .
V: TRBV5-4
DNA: TGTGCCAGCAGCTTGTGGTCCCGAGAAGCTTTCTTT
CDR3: CASSLWSREAFF

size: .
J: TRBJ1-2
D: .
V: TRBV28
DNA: TGTGCCAGCAGTCCGAGGACAGCCCACTATGGCTACACCTTC
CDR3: CASSPRTAHYGYTF

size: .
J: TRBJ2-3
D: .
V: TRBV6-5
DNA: TGTGCCAGCAGCACAATCGGCACAGATACGCAGTATTTT
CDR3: CASSTIGTDTQYF

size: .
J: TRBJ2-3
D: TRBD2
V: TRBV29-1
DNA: TGCAGCGTTATCCTACTAGCGGGAGTCATTGATACGCAGTATTTT
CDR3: CSVILLAGVIDTQYF

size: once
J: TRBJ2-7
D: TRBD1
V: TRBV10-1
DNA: TGCGCCAGCAGTGTCGGGACAGGGTACGAGCAGTACTTC
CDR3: CASSVGTGYEQYF

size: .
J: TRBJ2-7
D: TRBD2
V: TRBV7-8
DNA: TGTGCCAGCAGCTTTAGCGGGAGGTCCTCCTACGAGCAGTACTTC
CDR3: CASSFSGRSSYEQYF

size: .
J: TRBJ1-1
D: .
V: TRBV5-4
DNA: TGTGCCAGCAGCTTGGATCAGGGGCCGATGAACACTGAAGCTTTCTTT
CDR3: CASSLDQGPMNTEAFF

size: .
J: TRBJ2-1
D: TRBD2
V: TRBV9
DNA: TGTGCCAGCAGCCCGCTAGCGGCCTCCTACAATGAGCAGTTCTTC
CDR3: CASSPLAASYNEQFF

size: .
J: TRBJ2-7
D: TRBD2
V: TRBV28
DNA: TGTGCCAGCAGTCAGGGACTAGCGGAGTATTCCTACGAGCAGTACTTC
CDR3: CASSQGLAEYSYEQYF

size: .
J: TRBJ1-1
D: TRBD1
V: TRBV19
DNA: TGTGCCAGTAGTAGGGAAACAGGGGCCGGGGAAGCTTTCTTT
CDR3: CASSRETGAGEAFF

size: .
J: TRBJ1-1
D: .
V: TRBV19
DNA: TGTGCCAGTAGTATGGGGCTAGGCACTGAAGCTTTCTTT
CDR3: CASSMGLGTEAFF

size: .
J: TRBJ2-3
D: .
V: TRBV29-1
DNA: TGCAGCGTTGTAACATCGGACAGCACAGATACGCAGTATTTT
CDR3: CSVVTSDSTDTQYF

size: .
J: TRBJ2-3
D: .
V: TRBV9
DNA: TGTGCCAGCAGCGCGGAAACAGATACGCAGTATTTT
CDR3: CASSAETDTQYF

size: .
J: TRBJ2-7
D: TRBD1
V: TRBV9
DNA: TGTGCCAGCAGCGTCGGGACAGGTGGCGAGCAGTACTTC
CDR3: CASSVGTGGEQYF

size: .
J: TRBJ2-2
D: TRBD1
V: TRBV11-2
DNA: TGTGCCAGCAGCTTAGATTTATCCCGGTCAGGGGGCAACACCGGGGAGCTGTTTTTT
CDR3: CASSLDLSRSGGNTGELFF

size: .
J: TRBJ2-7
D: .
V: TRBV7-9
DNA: TGTGCCAGCAGCTTATTAGATTCCTACGAGCAGTACTTC
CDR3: CASSLLDSYEQYF

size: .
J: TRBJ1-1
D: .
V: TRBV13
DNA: TGTGCCAGCAGCTTATTCCGTGGGCGCGGCACTGAAGCTTTCTTT
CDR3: CASSLFRGRGTEAFF

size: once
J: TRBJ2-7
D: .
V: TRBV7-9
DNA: TGTGCCAGCAGCTTAATTCCCGCGAGCTCCTACGAGCAGTACTTC
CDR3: CASSLIPASSYEQYF

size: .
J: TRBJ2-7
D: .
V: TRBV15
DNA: TGTGCCACCAGCAGGACGGGCGCTGAGCAGTACTTC
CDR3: CATSRTGAEQYF

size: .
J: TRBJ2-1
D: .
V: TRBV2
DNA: TGTGCCAGCAGTGAAGTGCGGTCTAGGAACAATGAGCAGTTCTTC
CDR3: CASSEVRSRNNEQFF

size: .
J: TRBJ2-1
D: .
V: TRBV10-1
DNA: TGCGCCAGCAGTGAAGCGGGCCCCAACAATGAGCAGTTCTTC
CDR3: CASSEAGPNNEQFF

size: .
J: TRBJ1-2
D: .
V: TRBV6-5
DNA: TGTGCCAGCAGGTCCGGGGGATATGGCTACACCTTC
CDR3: CASRSGGYGYTF

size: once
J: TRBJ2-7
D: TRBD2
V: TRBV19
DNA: TGTGCCAGCCGACTAGCGGGAGAGGGGGCCTACGAGCAGTACTTC
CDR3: CASRLAGEGAYEQYF

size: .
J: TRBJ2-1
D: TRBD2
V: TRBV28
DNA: TGTGCCAGCAGCCTCCCCACTAGCGACTACAATGAGCAGTTCTTC
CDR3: CASSLPTSDYNEQFF

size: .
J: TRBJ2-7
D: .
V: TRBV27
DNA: TGTGCCAGCAGTTTTGGCGGGGGCTCACCCTACGAGCAGTACTTC
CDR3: CASSFGGGSPYEQYF

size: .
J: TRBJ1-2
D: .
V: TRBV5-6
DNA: TGTGCCAGCAGCACGAGGGGGGGTGGCTACACCTTC
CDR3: CASSTRGGGYTF

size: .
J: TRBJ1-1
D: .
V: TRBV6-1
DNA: TGTGCCAGCAGTGCTTCGGTCCGACCTGAAGCTTTCTTT
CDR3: CASSASVRPEAFF

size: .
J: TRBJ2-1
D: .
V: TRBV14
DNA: TGTGCCAGCAGCCAAGAATTTCGCGGAGGAAGGGGGGATGAGCAGTTCTTC
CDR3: CASSQEFRGGRGDEQFF

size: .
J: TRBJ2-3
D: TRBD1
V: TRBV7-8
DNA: TGTGCCAGCAGCCCTACAGGGGGCTATGCAGATACGCAGTATTTT
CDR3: CASSPTGGYADTQYF

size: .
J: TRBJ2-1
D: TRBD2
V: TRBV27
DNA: TGTGCCAGCAGTTTATCCTGGGGGACTACCAATGAGCAGTTCTTC
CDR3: CASSLSWGTTNEQFF

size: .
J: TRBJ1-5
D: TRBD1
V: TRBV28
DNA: TGTGCCAGCAGTTTACAAACAGGGGGCGCAGGGCAGCCCCAGCATTTT
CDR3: CASSLQTGGAGQPQHF

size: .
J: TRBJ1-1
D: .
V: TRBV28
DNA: TGTGCCAGCAGCCTGCGTCCGTCGGGCACTGAAGCTTTCTTT
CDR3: CASSLRPSGTEAFF

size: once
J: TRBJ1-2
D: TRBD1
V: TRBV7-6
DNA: TGTGCCAGCAGCTCGAGAACCGGGACAGAGTTACACTATAACTATGGCTACACCTTC
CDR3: CASSSRTGTELHYNYGYTF

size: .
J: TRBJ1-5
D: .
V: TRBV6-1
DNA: TGTGCCAGCAGTGAACCGATCGGGGGTTACAATCAGCCCCAGCATTTT
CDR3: CASSEPIGGYNQPQHF

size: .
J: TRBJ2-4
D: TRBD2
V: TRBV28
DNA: TGTGCCAGCAGCCTAACCCCGGAGCGGGGCATTCAGTACTTC
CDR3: CASSLTPERGIQYF

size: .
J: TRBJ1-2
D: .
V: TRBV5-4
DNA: TGTGCCAGCAGCTCCAATAAATACCAGGGGCTGGGCTATGGCTACACCTTC
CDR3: CASSSNKYQGLGYGYTF

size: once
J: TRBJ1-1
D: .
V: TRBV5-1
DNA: TGCGCCAGCAGCTCAAACCTGCCTGTGAACACTGAAGCTTTCTTT
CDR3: CASSSNLPVNTEAFF

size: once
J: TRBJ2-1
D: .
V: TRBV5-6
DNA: TGTGCCAGCAGCTTCAGCGTCTCCTACAATGAGCAGTTCTTC
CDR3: CASSFSVSYNEQFF

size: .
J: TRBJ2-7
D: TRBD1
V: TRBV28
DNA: TGTGCCAGCAGTGCGACAGGGATTGTTTCCTACGAGCAGTACTTC
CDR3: CASSATGIVSYEQYF

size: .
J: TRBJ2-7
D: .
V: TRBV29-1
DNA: TGCAGCGTTGAAGATACTAGCTCCTACGAGCAGTACTTC
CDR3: CSVEDTSSYEQYF

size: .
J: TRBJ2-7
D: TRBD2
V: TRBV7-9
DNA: TGTGCCAGCAGCTTACCCAGCGTTGGGACTATTCGGTACGAGCAGTACTTC
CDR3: CASSLPSVGTIRYEQYF

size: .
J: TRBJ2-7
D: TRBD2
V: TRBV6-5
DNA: TGTGCCAGCAGTTACTCGAGCGGGACTAGCGGCGTCGGGCAGTACTTC
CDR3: CASSYSSGTSGVGQYF

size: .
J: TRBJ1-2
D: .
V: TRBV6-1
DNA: TGTGCCAGCAGTGACAGGGGATATGGCTACACCTTC
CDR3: CASSDRGYGYTF

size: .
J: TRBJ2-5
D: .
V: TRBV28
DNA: TGTGCCAGCAGCCTTCTTCAGGGGGGAGGAGAGACCCAGTACTTC
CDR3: CASSLLQGGGETQYF